Below, 3 T cell receptor beta chains from the same sample are listed, as sequenced in a study of cytomegalovirus exposure and HLA in healthy donors. The PCR used 60 Vbeta and 13 Jbeta primers. Assay: immunoSEQ multiplex PCR; the TCRdb copy retains only in-frame clones and omits some. Of about 180,000 clones in the sample, roughly 80% were seen once. Sequenced: PBMCs. The receptors stem from a male donor in good health and CMV-seronegative.

This clone was detected only a few times. CDR3 bases: TGTGCCAGCAGCTTGGCTAGGCAACTGAACACTGAAGCTTTCTTT. Translated, it gives CASSLARQLNTEAFF. The rearrangement joins TRBV5-6 to TRBJ1-1; no clear D. Trimming left V 0 bases short and J 0 bases short, with 9 bases between. The CDR3 loop spans 15 amino acids. Germline V gene data show CDR1 as SGHDT and CDR2 as YYEEEE. Full variable domain (missing parts from reference TRBV5-6 and TRBJ1-1): DAGVTQSPTHLIKTRGQQVTLRCSPKSGHDTVSWYQQALGQGPQFIFQYYEEEERQRGNFPDRFSGHQFPNYSSELNVNALLLGDSALYLCASSLARQLNTEAFFGQGTRLTVV.

This clone has just one count. V and J are TRBV5-1 and TRBJ2-7; 8 positions agree with TRBD2. Germline assignment: CDR1 SGHRS and CDR2 YFSETQ. The CDR3 is made up of 15 amino acids. V was clipped by 3 bases and J by 5 bases; unmatched bases: 10. CDR3 region: CASSSNFERENEQYF. CDR3 sequence (DNA): TGCGCCAGCAGCTCCAACTTTGAGCGGGAGAACGAGCAGTACTTC.

The chain recombines TRBV30 with TRBJ2-3, with 11 bases matching TRBD1. The CDR3 extends over 17 amino acids. Germline V gives CDR1 GTSNPN, CDR2 SVGIG (reference sequence). Germline trimming cut 2 bases from V and 6 bases from J; bases unmatched to any gene: 13. In DNA form, the CDR3 reads TGTGCCTGGAGTCCATCTGGGCGGACAGGGGGCGCCGATACGCAGTATTTT. Residues: CAWSPSGRTGGADTQYF.